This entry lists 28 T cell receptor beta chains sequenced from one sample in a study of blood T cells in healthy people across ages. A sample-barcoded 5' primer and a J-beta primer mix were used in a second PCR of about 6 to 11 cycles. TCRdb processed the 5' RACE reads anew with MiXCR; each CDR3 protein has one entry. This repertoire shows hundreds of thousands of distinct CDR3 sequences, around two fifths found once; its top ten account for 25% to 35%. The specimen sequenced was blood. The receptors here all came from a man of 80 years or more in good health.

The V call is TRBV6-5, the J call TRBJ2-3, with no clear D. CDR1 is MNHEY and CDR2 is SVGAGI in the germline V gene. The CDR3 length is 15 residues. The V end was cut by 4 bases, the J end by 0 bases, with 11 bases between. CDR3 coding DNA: TGTGCCAGCAGTTTCAAGCCGAGAAGCACAGATACGCAGTATTTT. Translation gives CASSFKPRSTDTQYF.

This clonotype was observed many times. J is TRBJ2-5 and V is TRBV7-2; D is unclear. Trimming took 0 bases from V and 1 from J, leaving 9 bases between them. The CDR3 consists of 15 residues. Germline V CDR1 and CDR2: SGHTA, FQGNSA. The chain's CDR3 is CASSLAQYGQETQYF. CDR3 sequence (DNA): TGTGCCAGCAGCTTAGCGCAATACGGCCAAGAGACCCAGTACTTC.

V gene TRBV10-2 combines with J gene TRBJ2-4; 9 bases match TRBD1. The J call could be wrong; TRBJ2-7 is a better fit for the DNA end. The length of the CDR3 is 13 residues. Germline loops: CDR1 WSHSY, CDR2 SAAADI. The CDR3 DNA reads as TGCGCCAGCAGGGACAGGGGCACCTACGAGCAGTACTTC. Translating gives CASRDRGTYEQYF.

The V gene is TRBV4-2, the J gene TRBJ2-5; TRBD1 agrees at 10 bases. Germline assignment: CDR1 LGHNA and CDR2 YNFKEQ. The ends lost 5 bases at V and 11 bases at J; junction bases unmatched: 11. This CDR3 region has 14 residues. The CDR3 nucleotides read TGTGCCAGCAGCTCGGGGGACAGGGGACCTGAGCAGTACTTC. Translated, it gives CASSSGDRGPEQYF.

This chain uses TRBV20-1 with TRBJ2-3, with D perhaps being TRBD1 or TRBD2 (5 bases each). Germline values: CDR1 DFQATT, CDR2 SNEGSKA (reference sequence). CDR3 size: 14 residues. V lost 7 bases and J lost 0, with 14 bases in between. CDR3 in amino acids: CSVRHGTSTDTQYF. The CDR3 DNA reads TGCAGTGTCCGTCACGGGACGAGCACAGATACGCAGTATTTT.

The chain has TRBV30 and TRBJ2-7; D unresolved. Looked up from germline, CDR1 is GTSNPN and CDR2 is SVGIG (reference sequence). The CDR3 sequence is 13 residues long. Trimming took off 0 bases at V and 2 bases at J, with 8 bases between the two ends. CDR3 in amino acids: CAWSVQKAYEQYF. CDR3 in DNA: TGTGCCTGGAGTGTACAAAAGGCCTACGAGCAGTACTTC.

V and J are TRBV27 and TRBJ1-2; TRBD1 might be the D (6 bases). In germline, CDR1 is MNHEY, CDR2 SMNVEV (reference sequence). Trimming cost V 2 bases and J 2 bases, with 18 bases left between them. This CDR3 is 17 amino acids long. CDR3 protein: CASSLRGGEGLNYGYTF. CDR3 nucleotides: TGTGCCAGCAGTTTAAGGGGGGGTGAGGGTCTCAACTATGGCTACACCTTC.

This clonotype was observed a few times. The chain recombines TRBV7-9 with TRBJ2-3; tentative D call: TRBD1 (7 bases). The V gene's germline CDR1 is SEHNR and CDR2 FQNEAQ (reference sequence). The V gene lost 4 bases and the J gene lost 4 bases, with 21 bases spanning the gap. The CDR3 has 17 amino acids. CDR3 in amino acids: CASSSSLRQGGPDTQYF. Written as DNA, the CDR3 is TGTGCCAGCAGCTCCTCCCTAAGACAGGGAGGACCAGATACGCAGTATTTT.

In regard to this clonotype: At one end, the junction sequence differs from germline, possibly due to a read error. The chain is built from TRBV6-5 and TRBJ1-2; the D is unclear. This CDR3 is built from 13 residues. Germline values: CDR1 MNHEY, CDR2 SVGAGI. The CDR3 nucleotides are TGTGCCAGCAGTTACTCGGCAAACTATGGCTCCACCTTC. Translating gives CASSYSANYGSTF.

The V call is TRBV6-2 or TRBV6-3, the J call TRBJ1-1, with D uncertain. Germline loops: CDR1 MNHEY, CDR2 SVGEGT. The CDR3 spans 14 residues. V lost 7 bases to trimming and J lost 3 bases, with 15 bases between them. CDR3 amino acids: CASKEGRLDTEAFF. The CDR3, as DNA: TGTGCCAGCAAGGAAGGGAGGTTGGACACTGAAGCTTTCTTT.

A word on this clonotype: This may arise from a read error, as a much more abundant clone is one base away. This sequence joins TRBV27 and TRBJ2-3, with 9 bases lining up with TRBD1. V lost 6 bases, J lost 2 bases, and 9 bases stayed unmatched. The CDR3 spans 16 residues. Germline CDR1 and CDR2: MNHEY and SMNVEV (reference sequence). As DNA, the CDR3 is TGTGCCAGCAGGCGGGACAGGGCCCCTAACACAGATACGCAGTATTTT. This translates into CASRRDRAPNTDTQYF.

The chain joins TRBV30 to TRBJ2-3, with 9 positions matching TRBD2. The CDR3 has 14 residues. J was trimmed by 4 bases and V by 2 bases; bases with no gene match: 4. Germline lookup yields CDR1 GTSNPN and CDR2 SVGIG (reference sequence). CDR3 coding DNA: TGTGCCTGGAGTTCCGGCGGGAGGGCAGATACGCAGTATTTT. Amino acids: CAWSSGGRADTQYF. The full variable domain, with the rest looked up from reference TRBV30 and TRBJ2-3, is SQTIHQWPATLVQPVGSPLSLECTVEGTSNPNLYWYRQAAGRGLQLLFYSVGIGQISSEVPQNLSASRPQDRQFILSSKKLLLSDSGFYLCAWSSGGRADTQYFGPGTRLTVL.

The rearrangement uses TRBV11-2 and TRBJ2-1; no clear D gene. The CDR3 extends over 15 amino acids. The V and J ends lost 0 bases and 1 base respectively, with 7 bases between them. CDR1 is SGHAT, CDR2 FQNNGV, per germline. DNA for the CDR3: TGTGCCAGCAGCTTAGAGCAGCAGTCCTACAATGAGCAGTTCTTC. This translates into CASSLEQQSYNEQFF.

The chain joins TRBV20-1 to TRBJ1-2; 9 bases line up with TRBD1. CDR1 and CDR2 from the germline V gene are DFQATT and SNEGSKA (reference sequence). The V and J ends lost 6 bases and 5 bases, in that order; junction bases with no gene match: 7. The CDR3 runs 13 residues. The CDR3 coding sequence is TGCAGTGCGGTTACAGGGGGCGTTTATGGCTACACCTTC. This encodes CSAVTGGVYGYTF.

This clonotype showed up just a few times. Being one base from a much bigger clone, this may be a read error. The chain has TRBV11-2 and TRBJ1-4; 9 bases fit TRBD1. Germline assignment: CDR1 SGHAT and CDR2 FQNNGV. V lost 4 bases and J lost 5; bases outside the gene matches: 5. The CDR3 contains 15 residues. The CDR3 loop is CASSCGTGINEKLFF. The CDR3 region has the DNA TGTGCCAGCAGCTGTGGGACAGGGATAAATGAAAAACTGTTTTTT.

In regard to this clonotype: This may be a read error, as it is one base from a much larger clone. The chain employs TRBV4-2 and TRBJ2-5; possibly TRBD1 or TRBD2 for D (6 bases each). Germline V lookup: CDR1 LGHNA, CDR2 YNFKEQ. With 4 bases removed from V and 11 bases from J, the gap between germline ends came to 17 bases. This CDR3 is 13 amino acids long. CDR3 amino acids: CASSPKGGFGQYF. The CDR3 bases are TGTGCCAGCAGCCCTAAGGGGGGCTTCGGGCAGTACTTC.

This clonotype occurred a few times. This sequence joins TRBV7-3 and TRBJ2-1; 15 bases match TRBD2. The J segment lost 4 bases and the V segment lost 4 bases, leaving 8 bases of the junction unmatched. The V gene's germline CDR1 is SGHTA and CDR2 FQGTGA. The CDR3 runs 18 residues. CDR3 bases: TGTGCCAGCAGCTCCGGACTAGCGGGAGGGCCAAATTACAATGAGCAGTTCTTC. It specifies CASSSGLAGGPNYNEQFF.

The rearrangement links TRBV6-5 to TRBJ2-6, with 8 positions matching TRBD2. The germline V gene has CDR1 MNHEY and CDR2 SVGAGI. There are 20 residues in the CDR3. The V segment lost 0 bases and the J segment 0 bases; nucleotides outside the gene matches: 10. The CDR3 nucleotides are TGTGCCAGCAGTTACTCCCAAGGCGGGGGGCGCAACTCTGGGGCCAACGTCCTGACTTTC. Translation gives CASSYSQGGGRNSGANVLTF.

The CDR3 loop is CASSALTGDTEAFF. Here the CDR3 DNA reads TGTGCCAGCAGCGCTCTCACAGGGGACACTGAAGCTTTCTTT. V gene TRBV9 combines with J gene TRBJ1-1; 7 bases map to TRBD1. Per the germline V gene, CDR1 is SGDLS and CDR2 is YYNGEE. J lost 3 bases, V lost 3 bases, and 5 bases had no gene match. There are 14 residues in the CDR3.

CDR3 nucleotide sequence: TGTGCCAGCAACCCCGGGTTCGGAGCCAATGAGCAGTACTTC. It encodes CASNPGFGANEQYF. The chain combines TRBV11-1 with TRBJ2-1; no firm D call. The J call could be wrong; TRBJ2-7 is a better fit for the DNA end. This CDR3 has 14 residues. Germline loops: CDR1 SGHAT, CDR2 FQDESV (reference sequence).

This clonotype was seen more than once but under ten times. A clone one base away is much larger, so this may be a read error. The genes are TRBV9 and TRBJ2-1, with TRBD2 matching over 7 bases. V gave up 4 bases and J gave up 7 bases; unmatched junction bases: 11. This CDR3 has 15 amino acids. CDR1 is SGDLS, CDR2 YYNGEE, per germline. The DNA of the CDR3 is TGTGCCAGCAGCCTCGGTTGCGGGAGTGGTAATGAGCAGTTCTTC. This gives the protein CASSLGCGSGNEQFF.

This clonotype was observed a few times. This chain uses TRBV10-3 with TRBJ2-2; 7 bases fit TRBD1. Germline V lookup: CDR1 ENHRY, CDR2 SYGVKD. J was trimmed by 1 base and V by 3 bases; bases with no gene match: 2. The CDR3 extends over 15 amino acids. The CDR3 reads CAISERTGNTGELFF. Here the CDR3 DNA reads TGTGCCATCAGTGAACGGACAGGGAACACCGGGGAGCTGTTTTTT.

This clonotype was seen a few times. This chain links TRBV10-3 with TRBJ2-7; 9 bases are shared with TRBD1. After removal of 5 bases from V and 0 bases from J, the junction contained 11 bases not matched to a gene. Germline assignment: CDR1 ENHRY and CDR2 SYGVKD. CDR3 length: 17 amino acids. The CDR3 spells CAISPGTGPTDSYEQYF. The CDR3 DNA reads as TGTGCCATCAGTCCGGGGACAGGGCCCACCGACTCCTACGAGCAGTACTTC.

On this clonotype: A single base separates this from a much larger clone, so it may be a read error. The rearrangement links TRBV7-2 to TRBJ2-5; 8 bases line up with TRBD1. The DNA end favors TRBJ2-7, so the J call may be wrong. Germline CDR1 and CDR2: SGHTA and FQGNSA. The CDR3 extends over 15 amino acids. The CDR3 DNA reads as TGTGCCAGCAGCCCCCTAGCTGGACAGGGCTCCGAGCAGTACTTC. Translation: CASSPLAGQGSEQYF.

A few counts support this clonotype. The CDR3 nucleotides read TGTGCCAGCAGGAGGGCATCAGCTAACTATGGCTACACCTTC. Residues: CASRRASANYGYTF. The rearrangement joins TRBV12-3 or TRBV12-4 to TRBJ1-2; D remains unclear. This CDR3 comprises 14 residues. Trimming stripped 6 bases from V and 0 bases from J, with 11 bases between.

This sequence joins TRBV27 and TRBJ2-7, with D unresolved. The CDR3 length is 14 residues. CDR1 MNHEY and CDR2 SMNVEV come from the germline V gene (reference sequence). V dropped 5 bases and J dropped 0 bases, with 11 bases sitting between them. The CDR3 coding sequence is TGTGCCAGCAGTGTCAGCCGAAACTCCTACGAGCAGTACTTC. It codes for CASSVSRNSYEQYF.

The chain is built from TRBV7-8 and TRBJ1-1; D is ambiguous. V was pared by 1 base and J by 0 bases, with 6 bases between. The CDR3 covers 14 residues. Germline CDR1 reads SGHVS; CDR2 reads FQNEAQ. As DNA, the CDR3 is TGTGCCAGCAGCTTAGATGAGGTGAACACTGAAGCTTTCTTT. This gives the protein CASSLDEVNTEAFF. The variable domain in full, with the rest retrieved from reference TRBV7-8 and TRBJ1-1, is GAGVSQSPRYKVAKRGQDVALRCDPISGHVSLFWYQQALGQGPEFLTYFQNEAQLDKSGLPSDRFFAERPEGSVSTLKIQRTQQEDSAVYLCASSLDEVNTEAFFGQGTRLTVV.

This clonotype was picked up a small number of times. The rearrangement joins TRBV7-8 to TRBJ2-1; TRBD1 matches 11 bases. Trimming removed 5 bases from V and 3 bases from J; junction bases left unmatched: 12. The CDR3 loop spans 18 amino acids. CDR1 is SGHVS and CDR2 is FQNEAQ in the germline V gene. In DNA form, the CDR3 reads TGTGCCAGCAGCAGACGGGACAGGGGGTCCAGCTTCTACAATGAGCAGTTCTTC. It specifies CASSRRDRGSSFYNEQFF.